Listed below are T cell receptor beta chains from one sample, sequenced in a study of T cell changes during pregnancy in multiple sclerosis. Libraries were prepared by immunoSEQ multiplex PCR; TCRdb keeps only in-frame clonotypes and omits some of them. Found here are about 60,000 clones, around 92% of them singletons; the top ten hold 2.3%. The specimen was peripheral blood, collected in the first trimester of pregnancy. These receptors came from a female donor with multiple sclerosis, enrolled in a pregnancy study. Both conserved end residues are part of each CDR3. Fields, in order: clone size, V gene, J gene, D gene, CDR3 DNA, CDR3 protein. D genes are given only for firm matches. Clone size is not always given. Where it is, it says once, few, many or a class for expanded clones.

-	TRBV5-1	TRBJ2-1	TRBD1	TGCGCCAGCAGCCCCGACAGGGGGTTAACTGGGAATGAGCAGTTCTTC	CASSPDRGLTGNEQFF
-	TRBV7-6	TRBJ2-7	TRBD2	TGTGCCAGCAGCCTTAGCGGGAGTAACGCGGGAGAGCAGTACTTC	CASSLSGSNAGEQYF
-	TRBV6-6	TRBJ2-7	-	TGTGCCAGCAGTTACCCACAGGGTGACGAGCAGTACTTC	CASSYPQGDEQYF
-	TRBV7-3	TRBJ2-1	TRBD2	TGTGCCAGCAGACTAGCGGGCCTCACGGGAGAGCAGTTCTTC	CASRLAGLTGEQFF
-	TRBV5-6	TRBJ2-1	-	TGTGCCAGCAGCTTGGAAGCCCGGAATGAGCAGTTCTTC	CASSLEARNEQFF
-	TRBV13	TRBJ2-2	TRBD2	TGTGCCAGCAGCTTAGGGGTGGCGGGAGGCACCGGGGAGCTGTTTTTT	CASSLGVAGGTGELFF
-	TRBV18	TRBJ2-1	TRBD2	TGTGCCAGCTCACCCATTAGCGGGAGGCAGTTCTTC	CASSPISGRQFF
-	TRBV7-9	TRBJ2-1	TRBD2	TGTGCCAGCAGCTTAGCCCAAGCGGGAGGCTCCTACAATGAGCAGTTCTTC	CASSLAQAGGSYNEQFF
-	TRBV7-6	TRBJ2-2	-	TGTGCCAGCAGCTTGCGGAGCGGGAACACCGGGGAGCTGTTTTTT	CASSLRSGNTGELFF
once	TRBV5-1	TRBJ1-4	-	TGCGCCAGCAGCTTGTGGACAGTTGCTAATGAAAAACTGTTTTTT	CASSLWTVANEKLFF
-	TRBV5-1	TRBJ1-1	TRBD1	TGCGCCAGCAGCATCACAGGGGGTCGGGACACTGAAGCTTTCTTT	CASSITGGRDTEAFF
once	TRBV7-2	TRBJ2-5	TRBD2	TGTGCCAGCAGCTTAGGGTCCGGGGGGGAGACCCAGTACTTC	CASSLGSGGETQYF
-	TRBV7-2	TRBJ2-1	TRBD1	TGTGCCAGCAGCTTACGGGACAGTTACAATGAGCAGTTCTTC	CASSLRDSYNEQFF
-	TRBV28	TRBJ1-4	TRBD1	TGTGCCAGCAGTTTAGACAGGGAGACTAATGAAAAACTGTTTTTT	CASSLDRETNEKLFF
-	TRBV19	TRBJ2-3	-	TGTGCCAGTAGTACTCTCGGGAGTGGGCAGTATTTT	CASSTLGSGQYF
-	TRBV6-1	TRBJ2-7	TRBD1	TGTGCCAGCACCCGGGGGACAGGGATCTCCTACGAGCAGTACTTC	CASTRGTGISYEQYF
-	TRBV2	TRBJ1-5	-	TGTGCCAGCACTCCTGGAGGCAATCAGCCCCAGCATTTT	CASTPGGNQPQHF
-	TRBV11-3	TRBJ1-4	-	TGTGCCAGCAGGTACCTCAGGGGTGGCGAAAAACTGTTTTTT	CASRYLRGGEKLFF
-	TRBV2	TRBJ2-1	TRBD2	TGTGCCAGCGAAACTAGCGGATACAATGAGCAGTTCTTC	CASETSGYNEQFF
-	TRBV6-1	TRBJ1-1	-	TGTGCCAGCAGTGATCGGGGGTCAGGCACTGAAGCTTTCTTT	CASSDRGSGTEAFF
-	TRBV18	TRBJ2-7	-	TGTGCCAGCTCACCAAGGTTGGCAGGGGACTCCTACGAGCAGTACTTC	CASSPRLAGDSYEQYF
-	TRBV5-1	TRBJ2-1	-	TGCGCCAGCAGCCCAGGAGGGTCTTGGAATGAGCAGTTCTTC	CASSPGGSWNEQFF
-	TRBV13	TRBJ2-1	-	TGTGCCAGCAGCCCCACCGACTTGTACAATGAGCAGTTCTTC	CASSPTDLYNEQFF
-	TRBV28	TRBJ2-7	-	TGTGCCAGCAGCCCATTAGCAGGGCACGAGCAGTACTTC	CASSPLAGHEQYF
-	TRBV27	TRBJ1-1	-	TGTGCCAGCAGTCCGACACTGAACACTGAAGCTTTCTTT	CASSPTLNTEAFF
-	TRBV2	TRBJ1-5	TRBD1	TGTGCCAGCAGGGACGACAGGGACCAGCCCCAGCATTTT	CASRDDRDQPQHF
once	TRBV6-4	TRBJ1-4	TRBD1	TGTGCCAGCAGTGACTCCGGACAGGGTGGAGAAAAACTGTTTTTT	CASSDSGQGGEKLFF
-	TRBV7-2	TRBJ2-7	TRBD2	TGTGCCAGCAGCCCCGGACTAGCGGGAGGCGATAGTTACGAGCAGTACTTC	CASSPGLAGGDSYEQYF
-	TRBV4-3	TRBJ2-1	TRBD2	TGCGCCAGCAGCCCCCGACTAGCGGGACCGCCCCACAATGAGCAGTTCTTC	CASSPRLAGPPHNEQFF
-	TRBV7-2	TRBJ1-2	-	TGTGCCAGCAGACCGACAGCTAACTATGGCTACACCTTC	CASRPTANYGYTF
-	TRBV5-1	TRBJ2-2	TRBD1	TGCGCCAGCAGCTTACGGACAGGGGCGGTTCCGAACACCGGGGAGCTGTTTTTT	CASSLRTGAVPNTGELFF
-	TRBV10-1	TRBJ2-5	TRBD1	TGCGCCAGGAAAAGACAGGGATGGTGGGAGACCCAGTACTTC	CARKRQGWWETQYF
once	TRBV7-9	TRBJ2-5	TRBD1	TGTGCCAGCAGCTTAGAAGGGGGCGGGGAGACCCAGTACTTC	CASSLEGGGETQYF
-	TRBV30	TRBJ1-1	-	TGTGCCTGGAGTGGTCCTCGATCGGAGCGAATTACTGAAGCTTTCTTT	CAWSGPRSERITEAFF
-	TRBV5-8	TRBJ2-1	-	TGTGCCAGCTTCCCCAGACAGCCCCTAAAGAATGAGCAGTTCTTC	CASFPRQPLKNEQFF
-	TRBV2	TRBJ1-1	TRBD1	TGTGCCAGCAGGGGACAGGGGTTGACTGAAGCTTTCTTT	CASRGQGLTEAFF
-	TRBV21-1	TRBJ2-5	-	TGTGCCAGCAGCAAAGGGAAGGGGGCGAGGGAGACCCAGTACTTC	CASSKGKGARETQYF
-	TRBV18	TRBJ1-1	-	TGTGCCAGCTCACCCCAGGGGTACACTGAAGCTTTCTTT	CASSPQGYTEAFF
-	TRBV28	TRBJ2-4	-	TGTGCCAGCAGACGGGACAATCCAGGCAAAAACATTCAGTACTTC	CASRRDNPGKNIQYF
-	TRBV14	TRBJ2-7	TRBD2	TGTGCCAGCAGCCAAGATTTGGGACTAGGGTTCTTGGGGGAGCAGTACTTC	CASSQDLGLGFLGEQYF
-	TRBV2	TRBJ2-3	-	TGTGCCAGCAGAAGCGGCACAGATACGCAGTATTTT	CASRSGTDTQYF
-	TRBV7-9	TRBJ2-7	-	TGTGCCAGCGCATACCTTACGCGCGGGATTAGCTCCTACGAGCAGTACTTC	CASAYLTRGISSYEQYF
-	TRBV18	TRBJ2-2	-	TGTGCCAGCTCACCAAGCAGGGGCGAGGAGCTGTTTTTT	CASSPSRGEELFF
-	TRBV7-2	TRBJ2-7	TRBD2	TGTGCCAGCAGCCCCCCGGGAGGGGGGCACGAGCAGTACTTC	CASSPPGGGHEQYF
few	TRBV19	TRBJ2-7	TRBD2	TGTGCCAGTAGTTGGGGACTAGCGGGCCCCTACGAGCAGTACTTC	CASSWGLAGPYEQYF
-	TRBV19	TRBJ1-5	-	TGTGCCAGTAGTATAAGTGCAGGGCAGAATCAGCCCCAGCATTTT	CASSISAGQNQPQHF
-	TRBV30	TRBJ1-5	-	TGTGCCTGGAGCTCCCAGAGCAATCAGCCCCAGCATTTT	CAWSSQSNQPQHF
-	TRBV27	TRBJ1-1	-	TGTGCCAGCAGTTGGTCTCCTCAGGGCCAGAACACTGAAGCTTTCTTT	CASSWSPQGQNTEAFF